This T cell receptor beta chain was observed in a study of human T cells and chemical hapten exposure. Time point denoted: patch test 1, 2 weeks after DPC sensitization. Treatment in this sample: therapeutic diphenylcyclopropenone sensitization with weekly scalp DPC. Via MiXCR, TCRdb re-called the RACE reads, giving one row per CDR3 protein. The sample yields over 65,000 distinct CDR3 sequences, roughly 10% seen once. The V gene's germline CDR1 is SGHTA and CDR2 FQGNSA. J was trimmed by 1 base and V by 4 bases; bases with no gene match: 9. This CDR3 region has 16 residues. A few counts support this clonotype.

The gene calls are TRBV7-2 and TRBJ2-5; 7 bases are a match to TRBD2. The sample here was whole blood, taken in connection with sensitization to the hapten diphenylcyclopropenone (DPC). The sequence was collected from a woman aged 50 to 60 with alopecia areata. Some clones in this sample may be carry-over from other donors' samples. This CDR3 reads CASSYRTSVTQETQYF. The CDR3 nucleotides are TGTGCCAGCAGCTACCGTACTAGCGTAACCCAAGAGACCCAGTACTTC.